This TCR beta chain is drawn from a study of blood T cell repertoires in COVID-19. Libraries were prepared by immunoSEQ multiplex PCR; TCRdb keeps only in-frame clonotypes and omits some of them. In the table there are approximately 200,000 clones, under 90% of which are singletons. The V gene end was trimmed by 3 bases and the J gene end by 0 bases; junction bases not matched to a gene: 11. CDR3 length equals 19 residues. Germline V CDR1 and CDR2: SNHLY, FYNNEI. The specimen sequenced was peripheral blood. This chain connects TRBV2 to TRBJ2-2, with 9 bases that match TRBD2. This receptor was taken from an older person with COVID-19, enrolled during active disease. The CDR3 nucleotides read TGTGCCAGCAGTGACTATTTGCTAGCGGGGAGTTCGAACACCGGGGAGCTGTTTTTT. Translating it yields CASSDYLLAGSSNTGELFF.